This T cell receptor (beta chain) was captured in a study of regulatory T cells in long-lasting Graves disease. V was clipped by 2 bases and J by 9 bases, with 8 bases between them. Germline values: CDR1 SGHVS, CDR2 FNYEAQ. This CDR3 has 12 residues. Through Arm-PCR of CDR3 regions and iRepertoire HTBI primers, TCR beta libraries were built. TCRdb itself ran the multiplex PCR reads through MiXCR, one entry per CDR3 protein. Of roughly 260,000 distinct CDR3 sequences detected, approximately 18% appear once; the ten largest clones hold about 15%. Specified time point: newly diagnosed GD, antithyroid drugs for less than 3 months. Following extraction of RNA from PBMCs, that RNA was used to make the TCR library. The same sample was also studied in work on T cells in Graves' hyperthyroidism and ophthalmopathy. That investigation notes: First-round RT-PCR targeting the TCR CDR3 was performed with the HTBI primer set.

This material consisted of peripheral blood mononuclear cells (PBMCs), taken at new diagnosis, from a patient treated with antithyroid drugs. This sequence joins TRBV7-6 and TRBJ1-5; D ambiguous. The TCR comes from a woman aged 30 to 39 with Graves disease. For the CDR3, the DNA is TGTGCCAGCAGCTTAAAGGGTGGGCCCCAGCATTTT. Translating gives CASSLKGGPQHF. The whole variable domain, filled in from reference TRBV7-6 and TRBJ1-5, reads GAGVSQSPRYKVTKRGQDVALRCDPISGHVSLYWYRQALGQGPEFLTYFNYEAQQDKSGLPNDRFSAERPEGSISTLTIQRTEQRDSAMYRCASSLKGGPQHFGDGTRLSIL.